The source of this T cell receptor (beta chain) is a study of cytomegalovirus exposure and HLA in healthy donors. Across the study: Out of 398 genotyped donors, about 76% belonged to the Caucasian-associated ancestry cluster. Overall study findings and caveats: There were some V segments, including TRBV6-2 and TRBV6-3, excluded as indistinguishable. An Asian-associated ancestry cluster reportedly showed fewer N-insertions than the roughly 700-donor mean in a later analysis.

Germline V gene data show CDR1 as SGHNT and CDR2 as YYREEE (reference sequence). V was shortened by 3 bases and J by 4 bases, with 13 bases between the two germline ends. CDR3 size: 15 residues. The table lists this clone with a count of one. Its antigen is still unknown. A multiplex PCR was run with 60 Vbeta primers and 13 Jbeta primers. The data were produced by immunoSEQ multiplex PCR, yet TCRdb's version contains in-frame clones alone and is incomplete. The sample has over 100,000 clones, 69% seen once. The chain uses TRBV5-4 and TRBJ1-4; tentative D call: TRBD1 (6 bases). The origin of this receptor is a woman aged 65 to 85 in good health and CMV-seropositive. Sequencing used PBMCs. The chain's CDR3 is CASSSSGGGNEKLFF. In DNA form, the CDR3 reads TGTGCCAGCAGCTCCTCGGGGGGCGGTAATGAAAAACTGTTTTTT.